A selection of T cell receptor beta chains follows, all from one sample in a study of T cell repertoires in ileal Crohn's disease. Sequencing used immunoSEQ multiplex PCR; TCRdb keeps in-frame clones, though not all of them. The table includes about 12,000 clones, about 77% detected once. The sample was ileal tissue. Receptor source: an adult with Crohn's disease. CDR3s include the opening cysteine and the closing phenylalanine or tryptophan. A D gene is named only where the DNA matches it firmly.

D	J	V	CDR3	DNA
-	TRBJ2-5	TRBV15	CATSRPGFEETQYF	TGTGCCACCAGCAGACCGGGGTTCGAGGAGACCCAGTACTTC
TRBD1	TRBJ2-7	TRBV5-1	CASSWGQLPQIPYEQYF	TGCGCCAGCAGCTGGGGACAGCTTCCACAGATACCCTACGAGCAGTACTTC
-	TRBJ1-1	TRBV2	CASTWGKVNTEAFF	TGTGCCAGCACTTGGGGCAAAGTGAACACTGAAGCTTTCTTT
TRBD1	TRBJ2-7	TRBV5-1	CASSLTGTAYEQYF	TGCGCCAGCAGCCTAACCGGGACAGCCTACGAGCAGTACTTC
TRBD2	TRBJ2-5	TRBV5-4	CASSLGRTSGLQETQYF	TGTGCCAGCAGCTTAGGAAGGACTAGCGGACTCCAAGAGACCCAGTACTTC
TRBD2	TRBJ2-7	TRBV30	CAWSTGLAGDEQYF	TGTGCCTGGAGTACGGGACTAGCGGGAGACGAGCAGTACTTC
TRBD1	TRBJ1-5	TRBV4-2	CASSDRGQNQPQHF	TGTGCCAGCAGCGACAGGGGGCAAAATCAGCCCCAGCATTTT
-	TRBJ2-1	TRBV9	CASSEWMGANEQFF	TGTGCCAGCAGCGAGTGGATGGGGGCCAATGAGCAGTTCTTC
-	TRBJ1-4	TRBV2	CASSEETVNEKLFF	TGTGCCAGCAGTGAAGAGACAGTAAATGAAAAACTGTTTTTT
-	TRBJ1-4	TRBV25-1	CASSDSGGPRKKLFF	TGTGCCAGCAGTGATTCCGGGGGGCCACGGAAAAAACTGTTTTTT
-	TRBJ1-2	TRBV30	CAWSEGGGPVAGYTF	TGTGCCTGGAGTGAAGGAGGCGGTCCGGTAGCGGGCTACACCTTC
TRBD2	TRBJ2-3	TRBV10-1	CASSLAGYTDTQYF	TGCGCCAGCAGTCTAGCGGGATACACAGATACGCAGTATTTT